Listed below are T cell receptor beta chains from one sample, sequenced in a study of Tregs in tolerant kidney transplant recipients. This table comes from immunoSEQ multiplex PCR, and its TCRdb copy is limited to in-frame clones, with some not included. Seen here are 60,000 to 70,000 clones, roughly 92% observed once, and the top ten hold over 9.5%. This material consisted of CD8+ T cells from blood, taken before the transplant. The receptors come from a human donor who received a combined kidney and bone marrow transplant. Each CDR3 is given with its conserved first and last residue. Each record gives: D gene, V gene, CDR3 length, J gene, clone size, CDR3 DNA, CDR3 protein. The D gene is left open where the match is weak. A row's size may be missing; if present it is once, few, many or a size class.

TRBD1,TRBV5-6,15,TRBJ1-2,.,TGTGCCAGCAGCTTGGGGAGAGGGGACAGCCGGGGCTACACCTTC,CASSLGRGDSRGYTF
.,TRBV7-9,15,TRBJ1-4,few,TGTGCCAGCAGCTTGACAAGTGCAACTAATGAAAAACTGTTTTTT,CASSLTSATNEKLFF
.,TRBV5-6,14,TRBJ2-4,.,TGTGCCAGCAGCTTGGGACTAGGGTCAAACATTCAGTACTTC,CASSLGLGSNIQYF
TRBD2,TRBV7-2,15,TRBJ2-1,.,TGTGCCAGCAGGTCTAGCGGGGGGACCTACAATGAGCAGTTCTTC,CASRSSGGTYNEQFF
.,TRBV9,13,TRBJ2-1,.,TGTGCCAGCAGCGTAGTGAGTGGTAATGAGCAGTTCTTC,CASSVVSGNEQFF
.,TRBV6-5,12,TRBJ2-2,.,TGTGCCAGCAGGACTCTGACCGGGGAGCTGTTTTTT,CASRTLTGELFF
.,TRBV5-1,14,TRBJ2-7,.,TGCGCCAGCAGCTATGATAGACTTTCCTACGAGCAGTACTTC,CASSYDRLSYEQYF
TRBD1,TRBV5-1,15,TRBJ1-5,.,TGCGCCAGCAGCTTGGACCCAGGGGGGAATCAGCCCCAGCATTTT,CASSLDPGGNQPQHF
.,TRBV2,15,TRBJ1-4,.,TGTGCCAGCAGGGGGGCTAGTTACAAGAATGAAAAACTGTTTTTT,CASRGASYKNEKLFF
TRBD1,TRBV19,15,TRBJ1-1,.,TGTGCCAGTATCCTTACCGGGACAGCGAACACTGAAGCTTTCTTT,CASILTGTANTEAFF
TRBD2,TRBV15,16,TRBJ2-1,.,TGTGCCACCACTAGCGGGAGGGCTTTAAAATACAATGAGCAGTTCTTC,CATTSGRALKYNEQFF
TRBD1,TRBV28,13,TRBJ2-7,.,TGTGCCAGCAGTTTCCAGGGGGCGGAGGAGCAGTACTTC,CASSFQGAEEQYF
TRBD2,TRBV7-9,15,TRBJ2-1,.,TGTGCCAGCACCACGCGGGAGGGCTCCTACAATGAGCAGTTCTTC,CASTTREGSYNEQFF
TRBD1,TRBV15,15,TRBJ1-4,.,TGTGCCACCAGCAGAGCCCACAGGGGGAGTGAAAAACTGTTTTTT,CATSRAHRGSEKLFF
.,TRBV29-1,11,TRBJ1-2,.,TGCAGCGTTGACAGAAATCCCGGCTACACCTTC,CSVDRNPGYTF
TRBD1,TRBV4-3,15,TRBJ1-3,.,TGCGCCAGCAGCCAGGCGACAGGGTCTGGAAACACCATATATTTT,CASSQATGSGNTIYF
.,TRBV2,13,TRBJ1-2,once,TGTGCCAGCAATAGACAGCACCTCTATGGCTACACCTTC,CASNRQHLYGYTF
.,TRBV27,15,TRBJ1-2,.,TGTGCCAGCAGTTTATCGCGGGGGGGAGCGAATGGCTACACCTTC,CASSLSRGGANGYTF
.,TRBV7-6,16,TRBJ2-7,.,TGTGCCAGCAGCTTAGCTAGCGGAACTAGCTCCTACGAGCAGTACTTC,CASSLASGTSSYEQYF
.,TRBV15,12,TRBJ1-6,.,TGTGCCACCAGCACGTCGGTTCGAGCCCTCCACTTT,CATSTSVRALHF
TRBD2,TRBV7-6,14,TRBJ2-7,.,TGTGCCAGCAGCCATGGGCGGGGGGTCAACGAGCAGTACTTC,CASSHGRGVNEQYF
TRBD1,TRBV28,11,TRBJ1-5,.,TGTGCCAGCAGACAGGGGTGGCCCCAGCATTTT,CASRQGWPQHF
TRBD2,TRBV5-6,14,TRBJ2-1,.,TGTGCCAGCAGCTTGGCTAGCGGGTACAATGAGCAGTTCTTC,CASSLASGYNEQFF
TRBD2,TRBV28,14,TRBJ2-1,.,TGTGCCAGCAGTTCCCGCGGGGGAAGGGATGAGCAGTTCTTC,CASSSRGGRDEQFF
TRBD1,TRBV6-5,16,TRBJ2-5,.,TGTGCCAGCAGTTCGCTAGACAGGGGGCTAGGAGAGACCCAGTACTTC,CASSSLDRGLGETQYF
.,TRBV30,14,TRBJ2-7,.,TGTGCCTGGAGTGCAGGGATTGGGTCCTACGAGCAGTACTTC,CAWSAGIGSYEQYF
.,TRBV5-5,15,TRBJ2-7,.,TGTGCCAGCAGTGTGGCATGGGGGCCTGGGGACGAGCAGTACTTC,CASSVAWGPGDEQYF
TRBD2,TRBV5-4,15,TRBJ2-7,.,TGTGCCAGCAGCTTGGCCGGGACTAGTAGGTACGAGCAGTACTTC,CASSLAGTSRYEQYF
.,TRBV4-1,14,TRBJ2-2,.,TGCGCCAGCAGCCAAGCCGGGTACACCGGGGAGCTGTTTTTT,CASSQAGYTGELFF
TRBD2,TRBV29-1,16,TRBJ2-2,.,TGCAGCGCCCGTGGGACTAGTTCCCTTTTAGCCGGGGAGCTGTTTTTT,CSARGTSSLLAGELFF
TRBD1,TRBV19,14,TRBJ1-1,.,TGTGCCAGTACACCCGGACAGGGAGGGACTGAAGCTTTCTTT,CASTPGQGGTEAFF
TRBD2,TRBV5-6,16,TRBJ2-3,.,TGTGCCAGCAGCTTGGCGACGGGACTAGCATCAGATACGCAGTATTTT,CASSLATGLASDTQYF
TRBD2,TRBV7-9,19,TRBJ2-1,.,TGTGCCAGCACCGTTTCGGGACTAGCGGGAGTGGGGATATACAATGAGCAGTTCTTC,CASTVSGLAGVGIYNEQFF
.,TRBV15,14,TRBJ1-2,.,TGTGCCACCAGTTCAGGTGACGAAAACTATGGCTACACCTTC,CATSSGDENYGYTF
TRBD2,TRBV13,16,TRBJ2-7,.,TGTGCCAGCAGCTCTGGACTAGCGGGGGGGACCTACGAGCAGTACTTC,CASSSGLAGGTYEQYF
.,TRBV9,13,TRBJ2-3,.,TGTGCCAGCACCCTGACTAGCACAGATACGCAGTATTTT,CASTLTSTDTQYF
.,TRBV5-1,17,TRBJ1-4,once,TGCGCCAGCAGCCCAGGGTGGAGGGGCCCAAGGAATGAAAAACTGTTTTTT,CASSPGWRGPRNEKLFF
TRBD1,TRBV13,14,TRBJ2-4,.,TGTGCCAGCAGCTTAGGCCAGGGGGCGAACATTCAGTACTTC,CASSLGQGANIQYF
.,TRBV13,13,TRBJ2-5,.,TGTGCCAGCAGCCCGGACAGCCAAGAGACCCAGTACTTC,CASSPDSQETQYF
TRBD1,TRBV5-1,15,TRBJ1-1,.,TGCGCCAGCAGCTTGGCAGGGGGGACGAACACTGAAGCTTTCTTT,CASSLAGGTNTEAFF
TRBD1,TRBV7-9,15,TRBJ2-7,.,TGTGCCAGCAGCCACAGGCAGGGGGCGCGGTACGAGCAGTACTTC,CASSHRQGARYEQYF
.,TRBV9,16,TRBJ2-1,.,TGTGCCAGCAGCCTAGGCGGGGGCTTCCTGGGCAATGAGCAGTTCTTC,CASSLGGGFLGNEQFF
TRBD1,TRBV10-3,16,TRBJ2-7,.,TGTGCCATCAGCCGGGCAGACAGGGGAAAAAAGTACGAGCAGTACTTC,CAISRADRGKKYEQYF
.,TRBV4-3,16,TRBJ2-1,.,TGCGCCAGCAGCCAAGAGGAGACCCCACTATCCAATGAGCAGTTCTTC,CASSQEETPLSNEQFF
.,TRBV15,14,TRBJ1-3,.,TGTGCCACCAGCAGAGATTTTACTGGAAACACCATATATTTT,CATSRDFTGNTIYF
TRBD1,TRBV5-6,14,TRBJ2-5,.,TGTGCCAGCAGCTTCGGACAGGGACAAGAGACCCAGTACTTC,CASSFGQGQETQYF
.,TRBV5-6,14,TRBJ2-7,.,TGTGCCAGCAGCTTAGGGGGTCTTTCGAGCGAGCAGTACTTC,CASSLGGLSSEQYF
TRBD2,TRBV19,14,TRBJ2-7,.,TGTGCCAGTAGTGACCGGGAGGCCCGGTACGAGCAGTACTTC,CASSDREARYEQYF
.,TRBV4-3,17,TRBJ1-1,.,TGCGCCAGCAGCCAAGTGTTTGTCCAGACAGCCAACACTGAAGCTTTCTTT,CASSQVFVQTANTEAFF
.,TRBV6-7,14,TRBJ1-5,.,TGTGCCAGCAGTTTCACAGTTAGCAATCAGCCCCAGCATTTT,CASSFTVSNQPQHF
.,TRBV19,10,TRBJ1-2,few,TGTGCCAGTAGTGGGGAGATCGGGTACTTC,CASSGEIGYF
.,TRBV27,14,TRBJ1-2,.,TGTGCCAGCAGTTTAAGCCCCCGAGTTTATGGCTACACCTTC,CASSLSPRVYGYTF
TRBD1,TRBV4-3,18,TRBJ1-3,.,TGCGCCAGCAGCCAAGGATTTAACAGGGGGGGCTCTGGAAACACCATATATTTT,CASSQGFNRGGSGNTIYF
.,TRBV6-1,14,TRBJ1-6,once,TGTGCCAGCAGTGACGGTGGGGGCGATTCACCCCTCCACTTT,CASSDGGGDSPLHF